Each of the 2 T cell receptor beta chains below was sequenced from the same sample in a study of shared clonotypes between healthy human individuals. TCRdb's copy holds only in-frame clones and misses some; the assay was immunoSEQ multiplex PCR. The sample includes around 940,000 clones, 76% of them seen just once. Sequencing used memory CD4+ T cells sorted from blood. Documented subset: CD45RA-negative fraction. The receptors were gathered from a man younger than 35 in good health.

This rearrangement joins TRBV6-5 to TRBJ2-1; TRBD2 matches at 7 bases. The trim removed 4 bases at V and 6 bases at J, leaving 12 bases unmatched. Germline V gene data show CDR1 as MNHEY and CDR2 as SVGAGI. The CDR3 has 16 residues. CDR3 residues: CASSSGTTTRSNEQFF. Here the CDR3 DNA reads TGTGCCAGCAGTTCCGGGACTACCACTAGGAGCAATGAGCAGTTCTTC.

This chain uses TRBV11-2 with TRBJ1-5; 8 nucleotides agree with TRBD1. With V trimmed by 4 bases and J by 7 bases, 9 bases remained unmatched. CDR3 length: 15 amino acids. The germline gives CDR1 SGHAT, CDR2 FQNNGV. The CDR3 protein is CASSSETGAGQPQHF. The CDR3 DNA reads as TGTGCCAGCAGCTCAGAGACAGGGGCAGGACAGCCCCAGCATTTT.